The present T cell receptor beta chain was sequenced within a study of blood T cell repertoires in COVID-19. Looking at the study overall: Donors in the United States, Italy and Spain gave samples during acute or convalescent COVID-19.

The assay was immunoSEQ multiplex PCR, and TCRdb's table has in-frame clones only and misses some. The sample shows some 340,000 clones, more than 75% of them seen only once. CDR1 is SGHVS and CDR2 is FNYEAQ in the germline V gene. Trimming shortened V by 7 bases and J by 2 bases, and 23 bases separated the two germline ends. The CDR3 sequence is 17 residues long. All enrollees were roughly 18 to 95 years old and from fewer than 30 US areas. Cohorts were determined from participant-reported clinical history. The sample taken for sequencing was PBMCs or T cells enriched from blood (not recorded which). The genes are TRBV7-6 and TRBJ2-5; unclear D gene. This TCR was sampled from a woman aged 25 to 39 who had recovered from COVID-19. In DNA, the CDR3 is TGTGCCAGCACCCTTCACTCCCGAGACATCGCGCAAGAGACCCAGTACTTC. Translation gives CASTLHSRDIAQETQYF. The whole variable domain, filled in from reference TRBV7-6 and TRBJ2-5, reads GAGVSQSPRYKVTKRGQDVALRCDPISGHVSLYWYRQALGQGPEFLTYFNYEAQQDKSGLPNDRFSAERPEGSISTLTIQRTEQRDSAMYRCASTLHSRDIAQETQYFGPGTRLLVL.